This is a list of T cell receptor beta chains from one sample in a study of control samples from healthy donors and cancer patients. Repertoires were generated with immunoSEQ multiplex PCR, while TCRdb's copy carries only in-frame clones and drops some. The data show about 120,000 clones, about 90% seen once. The sequencing sample was made of blood. The receptors come from a man aged 18 to 29 in good health. CDR3s include the opening cysteine and the closing phenylalanine or tryptophan. Fields, in order: J gene, D gene, clone size, V gene, CDR3 DNA, CDR3 protein. D genes are given only for firm matches. Part of the rows lack a size; the others show once, few, many or a class for expanded clones.

>TRBJ2-5|.|.|TRBV28
TGTGCCAGCAGTTTCCTCTCCGGGACTCAGGGTGGGGAGACCCAGTACTTC
CASSFLSGTQGGETQYF
>TRBJ2-7|.|.|TRBV30
TGTGCCTTCGACCTCGGGGGGCTGGCCTACGAGCAGTACTTC
CAFDLGGLAYEQYF
>TRBJ1-5|TRBD1|.|TRBV11-2
TGTGCCAGCAGCCTACTTGCGGGACAGACTAATCAGCCCCAGCATTTT
CASSLLAGQTNQPQHF
>TRBJ1-4|TRBD1|.|TRBV19
TGTGCCAGTAGTACGGGACAGGGAAATGAAAAACTGTTTTTT
CASSTGQGNEKLFF
>TRBJ1-4|.|.|TRBV18
TGTGCCAGCTCACCAGACGGACTATTCTATGAAAAACTGTTTTTT
CASSPDGLFYEKLFF
>TRBJ2-2|.|.|TRBV11-2
TGTGCCAGCAGCTTAGCCCGTCCAGGGTCGGGGGCCGGGGAGCTGTTTTTT
CASSLARPGSGAGELFF
>TRBJ1-5|.|.|TRBV30
TGTGCCTGGAGTAAGGGAGGGAGCAATCAGCCCCAGCATTTT
CAWSKGGSNQPQHF
>TRBJ1-6|.|once|TRBV5-1
TGCGCCAGCAGCTTGGAGTTGATGGGGGGTAGTAATTCACCCCTCCACTTT
CASSLELMGGSNSPLHF
>TRBJ2-1|.|.|TRBV5-1
TGCGCCAGCAGGACTTTGGGGGAGATACAGACGAATGAGCAGTTCTTC
CASRTLGEIQTNEQFF
>TRBJ2-2|.|.|TRBV18
TGTGCCAGCTCACCGGACAGAGGGAGCGGGGAGCTGTTTTTT
CASSPDRGSGELFF
>TRBJ1-1|.|.|TRBV5-1
TGCGCCAGCAGTACCGAATGGGGGGCCCAGACTGAAGCTTTCTTT
CASSTEWGAQTEAFF
>TRBJ2-7|.|once|TRBV12-3/TRBV12-4
TGTGCCAGCAGAACAGGGAGCTACGAGCAGTACTTC
CASRTGSYEQYF
>TRBJ1-1|TRBD1|.|TRBV27
TGTGCCAGCATCCTGACAGGGGGCGGCACTGAAGCTTTCTTT
CASILTGGGTEAFF
>TRBJ1-2|.|.|TRBV28
TGTGCCAGCAGACGGCGGGGACAACAGAACGGATATGGCTACACCTTC
CASRRRGQQNGYGYTF
>TRBJ2-5|TRBD1|once|TRBV27
TGTGCCAGCAGTAGGGGGCAGAGGGGCCAAGAGACCCAGTACTTC
CASSRGQRGQETQYF
>TRBJ1-5|.|once|TRBV3-1/TRBV3-2
TGTGCCAGCAGCCGCCGCAGCGGACCGGCGGGGGCACGCAATCAGCCCCAGCATTTT
CASSRRSGPAGARNQPQHF
>TRBJ2-5|.|.|TRBV27
TGTGCCAGCAGTTTTACGGGGATAGGGGAGACCCAGTACTTC
CASSFTGIGETQYF
>TRBJ1-1|.|.|TRBV6-5
TGTGCCAGCATGAGAGGGTTTGGGACTGAAGCTTTCTTT
CASMRGFGTEAFF
>TRBJ2-2|.|few|TRBV6-6
TGTGCCAGCAGTTCCGACTCCGGGGAGCTGTTTTTT
CASSSDSGELFF
>TRBJ2-1|.|.|TRBV28
TGTGCCAGCAGTCCCCCGGCAGGGAACTACAATGAGCAGTTCTTC
CASSPPAGNYNEQFF
>TRBJ1-2|.|.|TRBV4-2
TGTGCCAGCAGCCAAGAACGGGGGGCGTCTAACTATGGCTACACCTTC
CASSQERGASNYGYTF
>TRBJ2-1|TRBD1|.|TRBV28
TGTGCCAGCAGTTCCGGACAGGGGAACAATGAGCAGTTCTTC
CASSSGQGNNEQFF
>TRBJ2-6|.|few|TRBV19
TGTGCCAGTAGCCTCCGAGGAAACTCTGGGGCCAACGTCCTGACTTTC
CASSLRGNSGANVLTF
>TRBJ2-2|TRBD1|few|TRBV5-1
TGCGCCAGCAGCTTCGACAGGGTAGGCACCGGGGAGCTGTTTTTT
CASSFDRVGTGELFF
>TRBJ2-5|TRBD2|.|TRBV11-2
TGTGCCAGCAGCATAGGACTAGCGGGAGGGGAGAGAGAGACCCAGTACTTC
CASSIGLAGGERETQYF
>TRBJ2-3|TRBD2|once|TRBV7-8
TGTGCCAGCACCGATAGACTAGCGGGGCGCACAGATACGCAGTATTTT
CASTDRLAGRTDTQYF
>TRBJ1-5|.|.|TRBV2
TGTGCCAGCAGTCGGACAGAGCAAAGCAATCAGCCCCAGCATTTT
CASSRTEQSNQPQHF
>TRBJ1-2|.|.|TRBV20-1
TGCAGTGCTAGTGTCTGGAGACCCGGAGGCGGTGGCTACACCTTC
CSASVWRPGGGGYTF
>TRBJ2-7|TRBD1|.|TRBV30
TGTGCCTGGAGTGTACACGGGCCGGGACAGGGATCCGAGCAGTACTTC
CAWSVHGPGQGSEQYF
>TRBJ1-4|.|.|TRBV28
TGTGCCTTTGGGACGGCTAATGAAAAACTGTTTTTT
CAFGTANEKLFF
>TRBJ1-2|.|few|TRBV3-1/TRBV3-2
TGTGCCAGCAGCCAAGATTACGGAAACTATGGCTACACCTTC
CASSQDYGNYGYTF
>TRBJ1-5|.|.|TRBV11-2
TGTGCCAGCAGCTTAGACAGGGGTTGGAATCAGCCCCAGCATTTT
CASSLDRGWNQPQHF
>TRBJ1-2|TRBD1|.|TRBV27
TGTGCCAGCAGTGTCGCGGGGGGACCGGGACAGGGGGCCCGAGGCTACACCTTC
CASSVAGGPGQGARGYTF
>TRBJ1-4|.|.|TRBV2
TGTGCCAGCGAGGGTCCCAGGGGAGGAACTAATGAAAAACTGTTTTTT
CASEGPRGGTNEKLFF
>TRBJ2-7|TRBD1|.|TRBV6-5
TGTGCCAGCATAGAGGGACAGGGCCTCTACGAGCAGTACTTC
CASIEGQGLYEQYF
>TRBJ2-1|.|.|TRBV9
TGTGCCAGCAGCGAGACCGAAGAGCAGTTCTTC
CASSETEEQFF
>TRBJ1-5|TRBD1|.|TRBV27
TGTGCCAGCAGTAAGACAGGGGGCGTTAGCAATCAGCCCCAGCATTTT
CASSKTGGVSNQPQHF
>TRBJ1-1|.|.|TRBV10-1
TGCGCCAGCAGTGAGTCGGGGACGGCGTTTGAAGCTTTCTTT
CASSESGTAFEAFF
>TRBJ2-6|.|.|TRBV29-1
TGCAGCGTTGCGACCGGGCCTGGGGCCAACGTCCTGACTTTC
CSVATGPGANVLTF
>TRBJ2-5|TRBD2|.|TRBV7-2
TGTGCCAGCAGCGGGGCCGGGAGGAGACAAGAGACCCAGTACTTC
CASSGAGRRQETQYF
>TRBJ1-5|.|.|TRBV2
TGTGCCAGCAGTCCGGACAGACTTAGCAATCAGCCCCAGCATTTT
CASSPDRLSNQPQHF
>TRBJ1-4|.|few|TRBV30
TGTGCCTGGAGTGTAGGAGGGGCAACTAATGAAAAACTGTTTTTT
CAWSVGGATNEKLFF
>TRBJ2-1|TRBD2|.|TRBV5-1
TGCGCCAGCAGCTTGGCAGCGGGAGATATTGGTGAGCAGTTCTTC
CASSLAAGDIGEQFF
>TRBJ1-6|.|.|TRBV5-1
TGCGCCAGCAGCTTGGGTGACAGGTTTATGTCACCCCTCCACTTT
CASSLGDRFMSPLHF